This T cell receptor (beta chain) was profiled in a study of neurological immune-mediated disorders. cDNA was made by 5'RACE with 10-nucleotide random UMIs. TCRdb ran MiXCR on the 5' RACE reads and lists one entry per CDR3 protein. The sample records some 30,000 distinct CDR3 sequences, roughly 21% being singletons. CDR1 SNHLY and CDR2 FYNNEI come from the germline V gene. The CDR3 covers 17 residues. The V gene end was trimmed by 4 bases and the J gene end by 0 bases; junction bases not matched to a gene: 9. The receptor was derived from a woman aged 55-70 years in good health. Input material: PBMCs. J is TRBJ1-1 and V is TRBV2; 9 bases match TRBD1. The CDR3: CASSAQGARRMNTEAFF. In DNA form, the CDR3 reads TGTGCCAGCAGTGCACAGGGGGCAAGGAGAATGAACACTGAAGCTTTCTTT.